The T cell receptor beta chain described here comes from a study of shared clonotypes between healthy human individuals (dated by TCRdb to 2018 to 2021). Context from the whole study: A few men and a couple of women, aged 18 to 49 years, made up the cohort. The study deeply sequenced blood TCR repertoires of five healthy adults to estimate repertoire size and the extent of clonotype sharing between individuals. Each donor's leukapheresis produced roughly between roughly 0.94 and 9.5 billion PBMCs. To increase sequencing depth and limit assay-specific biases, different laboratories used diverse techniques to prepare libraries and sequence TCR repertoires. For each donor, CD4 naive and CD4 memory were each given three plates, CD8 naive was given two plates, and CD8 memory was given one plate.

TCR CDR3 regions were amplified from genomic DNA by multiplex PCR using the deep immunoSEQ assay. Extracted genomic DNA from each cell subset was distributed evenly across all wells of several immunoSEQ 96-well plates, and each plate was treated as a replicate. For sorted subsets, approximately 190 ng of genomic DNA, equivalent to 30,000 or so T cell genomes, went into each replicate PCR. Purified libraries were measured with a Qubit 3.0 fluorometer, size-checked on a Bioanalyzer 2100, and measured again with the KAPA Library Quantification kit. A separate single-read 150-cycle Illumina NextSeq 550 flow cell was used to sequence each immunoSEQ 96-well plate. Per the authors' processing: Because the immunoSEQ output held only junctional sequences and lacked quality scores, the filtering could not match the filtering applied to full-length reads. To assign V/J genes and CDR3, sequences were annotated using PyIR, a Python wrapper for IgBLAST v1.9, with IMGT germline references. Reads were filtered out if the reads had weak V/J assignments (E-value above 1e-6), no CDR3, stop codons, out-of-frame junctions, or ambiguous translated residues. V3J clonotypes were defined as sequences sharing the same inferred V gene, J gene, and CDR3 amino acid sequence. The percentage overlap between two repertoires was calculated by dividing the number of shared unique clonotypes by the size of the smaller repertoire. Repertoire richness was assessed with RTK rarefaction, the Chao1 estimator, and Recon v2.1 estimates of unobserved clonotypes. Generation probabilities for all TCRbeta clonotypes obtained by the gDNA method from a handful of donors were computed using OLGA. Drawn from immuneACCESS, this table holds only the in-frame rearrangements with V and J called that TCRdb kept. Clones are partly lost; checked studies trace under half to an unresolved V gene and leave the rest unexplained. V and J calls and clone size follow that table, whereas D and trimming were derived from the DNA. This sample lists roughly 2,000,000 clones; around 95% were detected once. Of the sample, over 1.5% is held by the ten largest clones.

Including cysteine and phenylalanine, the CDR3 has 14 amino acids. The entry retains the CDR3 DNA only, 42 bases that are in frame from base 1. Unmatched junction bases come to 5, with V trimmed by 6 bases and J by 3 bases. The germline V gene yields MDHEN for CDR1 and SYDVKM for CDR2. Of note for this clone: Its recognized antigen is unknown. The input lacks base qualities; no much larger clone sits a single base away.

CD8 naive samples were CD45RO-negative cells positively selected for CCR7, giving a CD45RA+CCR7+ population that excluded TemRA cells. Healthy HIV-negative adults with no recently reported acute infections or vaccinations were included as donors. Every donor was a Caucasian adult residing in Nashville, Tennessee, USA. After blood collection by leukapheresis, PBMCs were isolated using Ficoll-Histopaque density gradient centrifugation and then cryopreserved in the vapor phase of liquid nitrogen. Analytical flow cytometry was used to check the purity and quantity of each magnetically sorted T cell population. Genomic DNA was isolated from each sorted fraction and quantified by UV absorbance on a Nanodrop 2000c. The paper as a whole reports these results and caveats: Only blood was sampled, and tissue TCR repertoires likely differ from those in blood. Incomplete sequencing was indicated by rarefaction of sorted-subset datasets, despite the large sequencing depth. Pairwise subsampling indicated that sequencing depth was expected to affect the degree of clonotype sharing among donors. The small number of donors limited the genetic and exposure-history diversity represented. Sharing across a few donors was observed for roughly 5% of naive CD4, over 3% of naive CD8, around 2.5% of memory CD4, and about 0.4% of memory CD8 clonotypes. Higher generation probabilities were observed for clonotypes shared by all four sorted-subset donors than for non-shared clonotypes. Larger estimated clonotype richness was generally found for naive subsets than for memory subsets.

The clonotype comes from a man between 18 and 35 years old in good health. Some clones in this sample may be carry-over from other donors' samples. The sequencing sample was made of naive CD8+ T cells from PBMCs. This sample's cell subset or site label indicates: CD45RA+CCR7+. The chain employs TRBV28 and TRBJ2-7; 10 nucleotides in the junction match TRBD2. The CDR3 has the sequence CASSPGLASYEQYF. The DNA sequence is TGTGCCAGCAGCCCGGGACTAGCGAGCTACGAGCAGTACTTC.